This T cell receptor beta chain came from a study of T cell responses to AZD1222 COVID-19 vaccine. Whole-study findings and limits: Spike-specific TCR breadth and depth were elevated following two AZD1222 doses. Without day 14 samples, only post-peak T cell repertoires were studied.

Sequencing was performed with immunoSEQ multiplex PCR; in TCRdb, only in-frame clones are kept and a portion is missing. The sample records under 200,000 clones, about 92% being singletons. The CDR3 has 16 amino acids. Trimming cost V 4 bases and J 0 bases, with 15 bases left between them. The germline V gene has CDR1 SGHRS and CDR2 YFSETQ. To note about this clone: Its antigen is currently unknown.

The material sequenced was peripheral blood, taken 28 days after the second dose of the MenACWY control vaccine. The chain is built from TRBV5-1 and TRBJ2-3; D is tentatively TRBD1 or TRBD2 (6 bases each). The sequence came from an adult who received the MenACWY meningococcal vaccine as a control. CDR3 sequence reads: CASSPPTGLSTDTQYF. CDR3 in DNA: TGCGCCAGCAGCCCACCGACAGGACTAAGCACAGATACGCAGTATTTT. The complete variable domain, with remaining parts taken from reference TRBV5-1 and TRBJ2-3, reads KAGVTQTPRYLIKTRGQQVTLSCSPISGHRSVSWYQQTPGQGLQFLFEYFSETQRNKGNFPGRFSGRQFSNSRSEMNVSTLELGDSALYLCASSPPTGLSTDTQYFGPGTRLTVL.